These 5 T cell receptor beta chains were sequenced from one sample in a study of regulatory T cells in long-lasting Graves disease. Arm-PCR of CDR3 regions and iRepertoire HTBI primers were used to build TCR beta libraries. TCRdb reanalysed the multiplex PCR reads using MiXCR and keeps one entry per CDR3 protein. Of roughly 430,000 distinct CDR3 sequences listed, roughly 17% are singletons. As to time point: newly diagnosed GD, antithyroid drugs for less than 3 months. RNA isolated from PBMCs was used to make the TCR library. This sample also belongs to another study, concerning T cells in Graves' hyperthyroidism and ophthalmopathy.

Sequences were derived from peripheral blood mononuclear cells (PBMCs), sampled at new diagnosis, from a patient treated with antithyroid drugs. All receptors derive from a young woman with Graves disease.

The chain is built from TRBV7-9 and TRBJ1-4, with D perhaps TRBD1 (5 bases). With 1 base removed from V and 3 bases from J, the gap between germline ends came to 15 bases. CDR1 is SEHNR, CDR2 FQNEAQ, per germline (reference sequence). This CDR3 comprises 17 residues. The DNA of the CDR3 is TGTGCCAGCAGCTTAGGCAGAGGGGAGGTAGCTAATGAAAAACTGTTTTTT. Residues: CASSLGRGEVANEKLFF.

This clonotype has ten or more counts. The chain employs TRBV15 and TRBJ1-5; perhaps TRBD1 as D (5 bases). The ends were cut back, 2 bases at V and 2 bases at J, with 22 bases in the middle. CDR3 length equals 19 residues. CDR1 is LNHNV, CDR2 YYDKDF, per germline (reference sequence). The DNA of the CDR3 is TGTGCCACCAGCAGAACCCCCCGCCAGGACACAGGTGGCAATCAGCCCCAGCATTTT. This encodes CATSRTPRQDTGGNQPQHF.

The V gene is TRBV11-2, the J gene TRBJ2-3, with 8 bases that match TRBD1. The CDR3 runs 14 residues. Looked up from germline, CDR1 is SGHAT and CDR2 is FQNNGV. The V segment lost 5 bases and the J segment 6 bases; nucleotides outside the gene matches: 7. The CDR3 is CASSMTGDGDTQYF. CDR3 in DNA: TGTGCCAGCAGCATGACAGGGGACGGGGATACGCAGTATTTT. Supplemented by reference TRBV11-2 and TRBJ2-3, the full variable domain reads EAGVAQSPRYKIIEKRQSVAFWCNPISGHATLYWYQQILGQGPKLLIQFQNNGVVDDSQLPKDRFSAERLKGVDSTLKIQPAKLEDSAVYLCASSMTGDGDTQYFGPGTRLTVL.

The chain uses TRBV11-1 and TRBJ1-6; perhaps TRBD1 as D (5 bases). The CDR3 totals 17 residues. CDR1 and CDR2 (germline): SGHAT, FQDESV (reference sequence). V shed 5 bases and J shed 7 bases, with 21 bases lying between them. The CDR3 here is CASSPYAGRDPNSPLHF. The CDR3 nucleotides are TGTGCCAGCAGCCCGTACGCGGGCCGGGACCCAAATTCACCCCTCCACTTT.

This clonotype was detected ten times or more. The chain combines TRBV4-3 with TRBJ1-3; no reliable D call. Germline CDR1 LGHNA, CDR2 YSLEER. The CDR3 extends over 15 amino acids. The ends were cut back, 0 bases at V and 1 base at J, with 7 bases in the middle. This CDR3 is CASSQEGASGNTIYF. The CDR3 DNA is TGCGCCAGCAGCCAAGAGGGAGCGTCTGGAAACACCATATATTTT.